This TCR beta chain is from a study of OX40 agonist ivuxolimab in advanced cancers. Study-wide context: Intravenous ivuxolimab at 0.01 to 10 mg/kg was given to patients every 2 weeks. Aged about 23 to 90 with a mean of 60 years, they were approximately 80% male. Three patients showed partial responses: one hepatocellular carcinoma and two cutaneous melanoma cases. Study results and caveats: Near-lowest levels of clonal expansion characterized partial responders at 0.1-3.0 mg/kg.

V lost 4 bases, J lost 16 bases, and 9 bases stayed unmatched. CDR3 length: 12 amino acids. Germline loops: CDR1 ENHRY, CDR2 SYGVKD. Note on this clone: Antigen: not known.

Assay used: immunoSEQ multiplex PCR; TCRdb lists only in-frame clones, some missing. In the table there are around 57,000 clones, about nine tenths of which are singletons. This clonotype originated in an adult with an advanced solid tumor such as melanoma, head and neck, liver or kidney cancer. The starting material was CD4+ or CD8+ T cells sorted from blood, obtained in a trial of the OX40 agonist ivuxolimab. The gene calls are TRBV10-3 and TRBJ2-1, with TRBD2 identical over 8 bases. CDR3 nucleotides: TGTGCCATCAGTGCAACCGGGACTAGATCTTTCTTC. This translates into CAISATGTRSFF.